The next 32 T cell receptor beta chains were all read from a single sample in a study of blood T cell repertoires in COVID-19. The data were produced by immunoSEQ multiplex PCR, yet TCRdb's version contains in-frame clones alone and is incomplete. The sample has around 190,000 clones, 86% seen once; the top ten hold 5.6%. Sequenced sample: PBMCs or T cells enriched from blood (not recorded which). These receptor sequences come from a man aged 35 to 55 with acute COVID-19.

The V call is TRBV5-1, the J call TRBJ2-7; 7 bases are a match to TRBD1. Trimming removed 6 bases from V and 4 bases from J; junction bases left unmatched: 13. CDR3 size: 15 residues. From germline, CDR1 is SGHRS and CDR2 YFSETQ. CDR3 DNA: TGCGCCAGCAACGAGAGACCGGGACAGAGATACGAGCAGTACTTC. It yields the protein CASNERPGQRYEQYF.

This chain uses TRBV5-1 with TRBJ2-1; 7 bases align to TRBD1. The CDR3 contains 15 residues. The germline V gene encodes CDR1 SGHRS and CDR2 YFSETQ. V was clipped by 6 bases and J by 5 bases; unmatched bases: 11. The DNA of the CDR3 is TGCGCCAGCAACCAGAGGGGGCCGTCGGACAATGAGCAGTTCTTC. Its protein is CASNQRGPSDNEQFF.

This chain connects TRBV11-2 to TRBJ2-7; D remains ambiguous. V was shortened by 8 bases and J by 2 bases, with 7 bases between the two germline ends. Germline V gene sequence: CDR1 SGHAT, CDR2 FQNNGV. The CDR3 runs 11 residues. The CDR3 sequence is CASGHTYEQYF. In DNA form, the CDR3 reads TGTGCCAGCGGCCACACCTACGAGCAGTACTTC.

This chain joins TRBV2 and TRBJ2-7, with 7 bases lining up with TRBD1. CDR1 SNHLY and CDR2 FYNNEI come from the germline V gene. Trimming took 6 bases from V and 0 from J; bases not matched to a gene: 2. This CDR3 spans 13 amino acids. CDR3 protein: CASRWDSSYEQYF. CDR3 DNA sequence: TGTGCCAGCAGGTGGGACAGCTCCTACGAGCAGTACTTC. The full variable domain, completed using reference TRBV2 and TRBJ2-7, is EPEVTQTPSHQVTQMGQEVILRCVPISNHLYFYWYRQILGQKVEFLVSFYNNEISEKSEIFDDQFSVERPDGSNFTLKIRSTKLEDSAMYFCASRWDSSYEQYFGPGTRLTVT.

V and J are TRBV30 and TRBJ1-5, with D maybe TRBD1 (6 bases). Germline values: CDR1 GTSNPN, CDR2 SVGIG (reference sequence). Deletions cut 5 bases from V and 5 bases from J, with 19 bases between. This CDR3 comprises 15 residues. The CDR3 sequence is CAWQDRDNVYQPQHF. In DNA form, the CDR3 reads TGTGCCTGGCAAGACCGGGACAACGTGTATCAGCCCCAGCATTTT.

V is TRBV5-1 and J is TRBJ1-1, with TRBD1 matching 10 bases. V shed 4 bases, J shed 3 bases, and the junction held 3 bases outside the gene matches. CDR1 and CDR2 (germline): SGHRS, YFSETQ. The length of the CDR3 is 14 residues. CDR3 nucleotides: TGCGCCAGCAGCCCGGGGACAGGGGACACTGAAGCTTTCTTT. Protein sequence: CASSPGTGDTEAFF.

V and J are TRBV10-3 and TRBJ2-6; 8 bases fit TRBD1. The germline V gene has CDR1 ENHRY and CDR2 SYGVKD. The V segment lost 7 bases and the J segment 0 bases; nucleotides outside the gene matches: 8. The CDR3 covers 17 residues. The CDR3 loop reads CAINPDRGSSGANVLTF. The CDR3 nucleotides are TGTGCCATCAATCCTGACAGGGGAAGCTCTGGGGCCAACGTCCTGACTTTC.

This clone was recorded a few times. V and J are TRBV7-2 and TRBJ1-1, with D possibly being TRBD1 (5 bases). Germline V lookup: CDR1 SGHTA, CDR2 FQGNSA. Trimming pared 0 bases from V and 4 bases from J, leaving 9 bases between. This CDR3 comprises 14 residues. CDR3 protein: CASSLAGRVTEAFF. In DNA form, the CDR3 reads TGTGCCAGCAGCTTAGCTGGCAGGGTCACTGAAGCTTTCTTT.

The J gene is TRBJ2-5, the V gene TRBV9; no clear D. Germline assignment: CDR1 SGDLS and CDR2 YYNGEE. This CDR3 contains 12 residues. Trimming removed 4 bases at V and 10 bases at J, with 14 bases between. The CDR3 region has the DNA TGTGCCAGCAGCTCCCCCCGGAGCGACCAGTACTTC. Translation gives CASSSPRSDQYF.

The chain carries TRBV7-9 and TRBJ1-2; D remains unclear. V lost 2 bases and J lost 0, with 19 bases in between. Germline-derived CDR1 and CDR2 are SEHNR and FQNEAQ (reference sequence). This CDR3 is built from 18 residues. The CDR3 DNA reads TGTGCCAGCAGCTTATCCGTCGGTCGGAGGGCGGCTAACTATGGCTACACCTTC. Protein sequence: CASSLSVGRRAANYGYTF.

This clone was recorded once. This chain links TRBV15 with TRBJ2-4; the match to TRBD1 covers 10 bases. CDR1 and CDR2 (germline): LNHNV, YYDKDF (reference sequence). The V gene end was trimmed by 3 bases and the J gene end by 6 bases; junction bases not matched to a gene: 2. The CDR3 contains 14 residues. CDR3 sequence (DNA): TGTGCCACCAGCAGGGGACAGGGGCCAAACATTCAGTACTTC. It codes for CATSRGQGPNIQYF.

The CDR3 nucleotides are TGTGCCAGCAGTGAAGTTCTTCTCCTACAGCATTTT. The encoded protein is CASSEVLLLQHF. The chain uses TRBV6-1 and TRBJ1-5, with D unresolved. CDR3 length: 12 amino acids. V gave up 1 base and J gave up 13 bases, with 11 bases separating them. Looked up from germline, CDR1 is MNHNS and CDR2 is SASEGT.

The chain has TRBV28 and TRBJ2-3; 9 bases fit TRBD2. This CDR3 has 14 amino acids. In germline, CDR1 is MDHEN, CDR2 SYDVKM. V lost 5 bases, J lost 5 bases, and 5 bases stayed unmatched. The CDR3 DNA reads as TGTGCCAGCAGTCCTAGCGGGAAAGGAGATACGCAGTATTTT. Its translation: CASSPSGKGDTQYF.

The CDR3 bases are TGTGCCAGCAGCGGCTGGAGCACTGAAGCTTTCTTT. It codes for CASSGWSTEAFF. The chain combines TRBV7-8 with TRBJ1-1; D is unclear. The CDR3 spans 12 residues. The germline V and J ends were trimmed by 5 bases and 4 bases, with 8 bases remaining between them. Germline loops: CDR1 SGHVS, CDR2 FQNEAQ. Full variable domain (outside the CDR3, taken from reference TRBV7-8 and TRBJ1-1): GAGVSQSPRYKVAKRGQDVALRCDPISGHVSLFWYQQALGQGPEFLTYFQNEAQLDKSGLPSDRFFAERPEGSVSTLKIQRTQQEDSAVYLCASSGWSTEAFFGQGTRLTVV.

There are a few counts of this clone. This rearrangement joins TRBV30 to TRBJ1-1; possibly TRBD1 for D (6 bases). Germline V lookup: CDR1 GTSNPN, CDR2 SVGIG (reference sequence). The CDR3 is made up of 12 amino acids. Trimming shortened V by 5 bases and J by 0 bases, and 7 bases separated the two germline ends. The CDR3 protein is CAWDRLNTEAFF. The CDR3 DNA is TGTGCCTGGGACAGGCTGAACACTGAAGCTTTCTTT.

The chain is built from TRBV3-1 (or the pseudogene TRBV3-2) and TRBJ1-1; D perhaps matches TRBD1 (6 bases). The CDR3 consists of 14 residues. Germline V gene sequence: CDR1 LGHDT, CDR2 YNNKEL (reference sequence). Trimming took 3 bases from V and 2 from J, leaving 10 bases between them. The CDR3 DNA reads as TGTGCCAGCAGCCACTCGGACAGTAACACTGAAGCTTTCTTT. Protein product: CASSHSDSNTEAFF.

This chain connects TRBV5-1 to TRBJ2-3; D is unclear. The CDR3 spans 15 residues. Germline CDR1 and CDR2: SGHRS and YFSETQ. Trimming took off 0 bases at V and 2 bases at J, with 10 bases between the two ends. As DNA, the CDR3 is TGCGCCAGCAGCTTGGTTCCTACCTACACAGATACGCAGTATTTT. Amino acids: CASSLVPTYTDTQYF.

V usage is TRBV27 and J usage is TRBJ2-7, with 10 bases matching TRBD1. Germline CDR1 reads MNHEY; CDR2 reads SMNVEV (reference sequence). J lost 2 bases, V lost 4 bases, and 8 bases had no gene match. There are 16 residues in the CDR3. The CDR3 nucleotides read TGTGCCAGCAGTTGGGGGGGACAGGGGTCCACCTACGAGCAGTACTTC. Its translation: CASSWGGQGSTYEQYF.

This chain links TRBV4-1 with TRBJ2-1; 9 bases match TRBD2. Germline V gene data show CDR1 as MGHRA and CDR2 as YSYEKL. V lost 1 base and J lost 4; bases outside the gene matches: 5. CDR3 length: 16 amino acids. For the CDR3, the DNA is TGCGCCAGCAGCCAAGTGGGCGGGAGGGGTTACAATGAGCAGTTCTTC. This codes for CASSQVGGRGYNEQFF.

This clone was detected only a few times. The genes are TRBV7-9 and TRBJ2-5, with a tentative D call TRBD1 (5 bases). V lost 5 bases and J 4 bases, leaving 11 bases between the germline ends. The germline V gene encodes CDR1 SEHNR and CDR2 FQNEAQ (reference sequence). The CDR3 spans 13 residues. CDR3 nucleotides: TGTGCCAGCAGCATCGACAGAGTAGAGACCCAGTACTTC. Its protein product is CASSIDRVETQYF.

V is TRBV2 and J is TRBJ2-5; D unclear. In germline, CDR1 is SNHLY, CDR2 FYNNEI. This CDR3 has 15 residues. V lost 3 bases, J lost 5 bases, and 16 bases lay in between. CDR3 nucleotide sequence: TGTGCCAGCAGTGAGCGGCCCCAGACCCCCGAGACCCAGTACTTC. Amino acids: CASSERPQTPETQYF.

Concerning this clone itself: One end of the junction is discordant with germline, which a read error may explain. The chain is built from TRBV7-2 and TRBJ2-5; 8 nucleotides line up with TRBD2. The CDR3 has 14 amino acids. Germline assignment: CDR1 SGHTA and CDR2 FQGNSA. The CDR3 DNA reads as TGTGCCAGCAGCTTAGCACTAGCGGAAGAGGCCCAGTACTTC. Its translation: CASSLALAEEAQYF.

This chain links TRBV23-1 with TRBJ2-7; D perhaps matches TRBD1 (6 bases). TRBV23-1 is reported as an ORF; its role is uncertain. V lost 4 bases and J lost 3, with 22 bases in between. The CDR3 length is 17 residues. The CDR3 here is CASSRNQSWRTDYEQYF. CDR3 bases: TGCGCCAGCAGTCGGAACCAATCCTGGCGGACAGACTACGAGCAGTACTTC.

In its sample, this clone was seen once. The same CDR3 arises from other DNA sequences in this sample as well. The V and J genes are TRBV7-9 and TRBJ1-2, with 8 nucleotides matching TRBD1. Germline V gene lookup returns CDR1 SEHNR and CDR2 FQNEAQ (reference sequence). V shed 3 bases, J shed 7 bases, and the junction held 7 bases outside the gene matches. This CDR3 is 14 amino acids long. CDR3 in amino acids: CASSFGQGASGYTF. CDR3 sequence (DNA): TGTGCCAGCAGCTTCGGGCAGGGGGCCAGTGGCTACACCTTC.

The rearrangement links TRBV28 to TRBJ1-5, with D uncertain. CDR1 and CDR2 from the germline V gene are MDHEN and SYDVKM. The CDR3 sequence is 17 residues long. V dropped 5 bases and J dropped 3 bases, with 20 bases sitting between them. CDR3 region: CASSPVAATQYNQPQHF. DNA for the CDR3: TGTGCCAGCAGTCCTGTGGCCGCAACGCAATACAATCAGCCCCAGCATTTT.

The table lists this clone with a few counts. The CDR3 DNA is TGTGCCTCCCAGGGACAGGGGGCCGGGGAGCTGTTTTTT. This codes for CASQGQGAGELFF. The J gene is TRBJ2-2, the V gene TRBV6-5; 11 bases align to TRBD1. The CDR3 is made up of 13 amino acids. Germline values: CDR1 MNHEY, CDR2 SVGAGI. The J segment lost 6 bases and the V segment lost 11 bases, leaving 5 bases of the junction unmatched.

This chain uses TRBV24-1 with TRBJ2-1, with D possibly TRBD2 on 6 matching bases. Germline assignment: CDR1 KGHDR and CDR2 SFDVKD. The CDR3 loop spans 16 amino acids. V lost 2 bases and J 9 bases, leaving 19 bases between the germline ends. The CDR3 protein is CATSDSRDLRGGEQFF. As DNA, the CDR3 is TGTGCCACCAGTGATTCGCGGGACTTGCGAGGCGGTGAGCAGTTCTTC.

V and J are TRBV6-5 and TRBJ2-7, with TRBD1 identical over 8 bases. The CDR3 loop spans 12 amino acids. Unmatched junction bases numbered 8, after V lost 10 bases and J lost 6 bases. Germline CDR1 and CDR2: MNHEY and SVGAGI. The CDR3 loop reads CATWTGTGEQYF. The DNA for the CDR3 is TGTGCCACCTGGACAGGGACAGGCGAGCAGTACTTC.

This sequence joins TRBV10-1 and TRBJ2-1; 8 bases are shared with TRBD1. The CDR3 consists of 13 residues. The germline CDR1 and CDR2 sequences are WNHNN and SYGVQD (reference sequence). V lost 9 bases and J lost 8; bases outside the gene matches: 9. The CDR3: CASSEDRDHEQFF. CDR3 DNA sequence: TGCGCCAGTTCCGAGGACAGGGATCATGAGCAGTTCTTC.

The V gene is TRBV5-1, the J gene TRBJ2-7; 9 bases agree with TRBD1. The J segment lost 7 bases and the V segment lost 3 bases, leaving 11 bases of the junction unmatched. The CDR3 consists of 15 residues. The V gene's germline CDR1 is SGHRS and CDR2 YFSETQ. The CDR3 DNA is TGCGCCAGCAGCTCCCGGGGACAGGGCCAAGGTGAGCAGTACTTC. As protein: CASSSRGQGQGEQYF.

This clone was observed once. V is TRBV10-3 and J is TRBJ2-1; 8 nucleotides agree with TRBD1. The CDR3 has 14 amino acids. Germline CDR1 and CDR2: ENHRY and SYGVKD. After removal of 10 bases from V and 10 bases from J, the junction contained 15 bases not matched to a gene. The CDR3 sequence is CASRRQGALREQFF. The CDR3 nucleotides are TGTGCCAGTAGGAGGCAGGGGGCTTTGAGGGAGCAGTTCTTC.

The chain links TRBV29-1 to TRBJ1-1, with D maybe TRBD1 (5 bases). With 4 bases removed from V and 3 bases from J, the gap between germline ends came to 12 bases. Germline CDR1 and CDR2: SQVTM and ANQGSEA. The CDR3 contains 13 residues. Here the CDR3 reads CSVGRTRDTEAFF. The DNA of the CDR3 is TGCAGCGTTGGCAGGACACGGGACACTGAAGCTTTCTTT. Complete variable domain (other parts from reference TRBV29-1 and TRBJ1-1): SAVISQKPSRDICQRGTSLTIQCQVDSQVTMMFWYRQQPGQSLTLIATANQGSEATYESGFVIDKFPISRPNLTFSTLTVSNMSPEDSSIYLCSVGRTRDTEAFFGQGTRLTVV.